Presented here are 28 T cell receptor beta chains from one specimen sequenced in a study of blood T cell repertoires in COVID-19. Clones were read by immunoSEQ multiplex PCR, and TCRdb kept only the in-frame ones, dropping some. Among under 250,000 clones listed, approximately 90% were seen once. Input material: peripheral blood. Receptors originate from a man over 45 with COVID-19, enrolled during active disease.

The chain employs TRBV25-1 and TRBJ2-2; weak D call: TRBD1 (5 bases). CDR1 MGHDK and CDR2 SYGVNS come from the germline V gene. The CDR3 covers 15 residues. V shed 6 bases and J shed 1 base, with 12 bases lying between them. CDR3 nucleotide sequence: TGTGCCAGCAGAGAGGACAATAGGAACACCGGGGAGCTGTTTTTT. Its protein is CASREDNRNTGELFF. The whole variable domain, filled in from reference TRBV25-1 and TRBJ2-2, reads EADIYQTPRYLVIGTGKKITLECSQTMGHDKMYWYQQDPGMELHLIHYSYGVNSTEKGDLSSESTVSRIRTEHFPLTLESARPSHTSQYLCASREDNRNTGELFFGEGSRLTVL.

This clone has a single count. The chain uses TRBV12-3 or TRBV12-4 and TRBJ1-1; 10 bases agree with TRBD1. The CDR3 has 12 amino acids. V lost 6 bases to trimming and J lost 9 bases; unmatched junction nucleotides: 4. The CDR3 region is CASSRDRGQAFF. The CDR3 DNA reads TGTGCCAGCAGCCGGGACAGGGGACAAGCTTTCTTT.

This chain uses TRBV6-6 with TRBJ1-2; no clear D gene. Trimming removed 6 bases from V and 2 bases from J, with 10 bases in between. The CDR3 is made up of 13 amino acids. Germline CDR1 MNHNY, CDR2 SVGAGI (reference sequence). The CDR3: CASSNSGNYGYTF. CDR3 bases: TGTGCCAGCAGCAACTCGGGGAACTATGGCTACACCTTC.

The CDR3 loop reads CASSSGSHGYTF. Written as DNA, the CDR3 is TGTGCCAGCAGCTCGGGGTCACATGGCTACACCTTC. The V gene is TRBV5-6, the J gene TRBJ1-2; D remains ambiguous. The CDR3 is made up of 12 amino acids. Germline V lookup: CDR1 SGHDT, CDR2 YYEEEE. Trimming took 3 bases from V and 6 from J, leaving 9 bases between them.

Of note for this clone: A much larger clone lies a single base off, so this may be a read error. The chain couples TRBV5-8 to TRBJ2-7; D unclear. The CDR3 consists of 13 residues. The germline V and J ends were trimmed by 0 bases and 0 bases, with 4 bases remaining between them. CDR1 is SGHTS and CDR2 is YDEGEE in the germline V gene. CDR3 protein: CASSLGSSYEQYF. CDR3 bases: TGTGCCAGCAGCTTGGGCAGCTCCTACGAGCAGTACTTC.

The chain links TRBV28 to TRBJ2-5, with 15 positions matching TRBD2. Looked up from germline, CDR1 is MDHEN and CDR2 is SYDVKM. The V gene end was trimmed by 8 bases and the J gene end by 4 bases; junction bases not matched to a gene: 8. The CDR3 is 16 amino acids. The CDR3 DNA reads as TGTGCCAGCGTACCGGGACTAGCGGGGGGCGGAGAGACCCAGTACTTC. Amino acid sequence: CASVPGLAGGGETQYF. Looking up the rest from reference TRBV28 and TRBJ2-5 gives the full variable domain: DVKVTQSSRYLVKRTGEKVFLECVQDMDHENMFWYRQDPGLGLRLIYFSYDVKMKEKGDIPEGYSVSREKKERFSLILESASTNQTSMYLCASVPGLAGGGETQYFGPGTRLLVL.

The V and J genes are TRBV15 and TRBJ2-4; no definite D call. V lost 8 bases and J 1 base, leaving 12 bases between the germline ends. Germline lookup yields CDR1 LNHNV and CDR2 YYDKDF (reference sequence). This CDR3 is built from 14 residues. CDR3 nucleotide sequence: TGTGCCACCCCGAGACCCGGGGCCAAAAACATTCAGTACTTC. Its protein is CATPRPGAKNIQYF.

A remark on this clone: Other DNA sequences of this sample code for an identical CDR3. V gene TRBV6-5 combines with J gene TRBJ1-2; D remains ambiguous. Germline loops: CDR1 MNHEY, CDR2 SVGAGI. Trimming removed 0 bases at V and 7 bases at J, with 9 bases between. The CDR3 is 13 amino acids. CDR3 sequence (DNA): TGTGCCAGCAGTTACTCGACCGGGGTTGGCTACACCTTC. The encoded protein is CASSYSTGVGYTF.

The gene calls are TRBV4-2 and TRBJ2-1; 10 bases are a match to TRBD2. The germline CDR1 and CDR2 sequences are LGHNA and YNFKEQ. V gave up 0 bases and J gave up 2 bases; unmatched junction bases: 4. This CDR3 spans 17 amino acids. CDR3 residues: CASSQDRTSGTYNEQFF. CDR3 sequence (DNA): TGTGCCAGCAGCCAAGATAGGACTAGCGGCACCTACAATGAGCAGTTCTTC.

This chain joins TRBV6-1 and TRBJ2-1; TRBD2 agrees at 7 bases. CDR1 and CDR2 from the germline V gene are MNHNS and SASEGT. The CDR3 is 17 residues long. Trimming at V came to 0 bases and at J to 4 bases, leaving 9 bases not matched to a gene. CDR3 bases: TGTGCCAGCAGTGAAGCGGTGGCGGGAGCCTTTTACAATGAGCAGTTCTTC. This codes for CASSEAVAGAFYNEQFF.

The chain joins TRBV15 to TRBJ1-1, with D possibly matching TRBD1 (5 bases). V lost 0 bases to trimming and J lost 8 bases, with 13 bases between them. Per the germline V gene, CDR1 is LNHNV and CDR2 is YYDKDF (reference sequence). The CDR3 has 14 residues. CDR3 region: CATSRDGGTDEAFF. CDR3 nucleotides: TGTGCCACCAGCAGAGATGGCGGGACCGACGAAGCTTTCTTT.

The V call is TRBV7-8, the J call TRBJ2-7; 8 bases match TRBD2. Per germline, CDR1 SGHVS and CDR2 FQNEAQ. The V and J ends lost 7 bases and 2 bases, in that order; junction bases with no gene match: 10. CDR3 length: 15 residues. The DNA of the CDR3 is TGTGCCAGCATCCCAGGTAGCGGGGAGCCCTACGAGCAGTACTTC. Translating gives CASIPGSGEPYEQYF.

CDR3 protein: CASQDLLTEAFF. As DNA, the CDR3 is TGTGCCAGCCAGGATCTATTGACTGAAGCTTTCTTT. The chain couples TRBV19 to TRBJ1-1; D gene ambiguous. This CDR3 has 12 residues. Germline V CDR1 and CDR2: LNHDA, SQIVND (reference sequence). Between the trimmed V and J ends, which lost 9 bases and 5 bases, there was a span of 13 bases.

The J gene is TRBJ2-7, the V gene TRBV2; tentative D call: TRBD1 (6 bases). This CDR3 is built from 14 residues. With 3 bases removed from V and 3 bases from J, the gap between germline ends came to 12 bases. Germline V gene sequence: CDR1 SNHLY, CDR2 FYNNEI. The CDR3, as DNA: TGTGCCAGCAGTGATAGGGACAAGAACTACGAGCAGTACTTC. This codes for CASSDRDKNYEQYF.

The rearrangement uses TRBV18 and TRBJ2-7; the match to TRBD2 covers 11 bases. Germline CDR1 reads KGHSH; CDR2 reads LQKENI. The ends lost 4 bases at V and 5 bases at J; junction bases unmatched: 7. This CDR3 contains 15 residues. This chain's CDR3 is CASSRTSGSFDEQYF. The DNA for the CDR3 is TGTGCCAGCTCACGAACTAGCGGGAGTTTTGACGAGCAGTACTTC.

The J gene is TRBJ2-2, the V gene TRBV6-1; the match to TRBD2 covers 10 bases. Trimming cost V 3 bases and J 5 bases; bases outside gene matches: 6. CDR3 length: 16 amino acids. The germline gives CDR1 MNHNS, CDR2 SASEGT. The CDR3 DNA reads as TGTGCCAGCAGTGACCGTAGCGGGGGGCCAACCGGGGAGCTGTTTTTT. It translates to CASSDRSGGPTGELFF.

CDR3 DNA: TGTGCCAGCAGTCCTCCAAGGACAGGCTCCTACGAGCAGTACTTC. Encoded protein: CASSPPRTGSYEQYF. The chain links TRBV7-9 to TRBJ2-7, with 7 nucleotides matching TRBD1. V lost 6 bases to trimming and J lost 0 bases; unmatched junction nucleotides: 8. The CDR3 has 15 residues. Germline V gene data show CDR1 as SEHNR and CDR2 as FQNEAQ (reference sequence).

The genes are TRBV10-1 and TRBJ2-2; D perhaps matches TRBD1 (5 bases). CDR1 is WNHNN, CDR2 SYGVQD, per germline (reference sequence). This CDR3 region has 14 residues. Trimming left V 2 bases short and J 4 bases short, with 8 bases between. This CDR3 is CASSENRFTGELFF. Written as DNA, the CDR3 is TGCGCCAGCAGTGAGAACAGGTTCACCGGGGAGCTGTTTTTT.

The CDR3 coding sequence is TGCGCCAGCTCTAGCGGGAGCAACTACGAGCAGTACTTC. Residues: CASSSGSNYEQYF. The chain uses TRBV10-2 and TRBJ2-7, with 10 bases fitting TRBD2. Germline V gives CDR1 WSHSY, CDR2 SAAADI. The CDR3 contains 13 residues. V shed 8 bases, J shed 3 bases, and the junction held 4 bases outside the gene matches.

The V call is TRBV7-2, the J call TRBJ1-2, with 8 nucleotides matching TRBD1. V was clipped by 6 bases and J by 4 bases; unmatched bases: 10. Germline V gives CDR1 SGHTA, CDR2 FQGNSA. CDR3 length: 15 amino acids. The CDR3 nucleotides read TGTGCCAGCAGAGGAACAGGGGGGAGGACCTATGGCTACACCTTC. Protein product: CASRGTGGRTYGYTF.

This clone was detected only once. Additional DNA sequences in this sample encode the identical CDR3. J is TRBJ2-7 and V is TRBV19; D might be TRBD2 (5 bases). V shed 3 bases and J shed 4 bases, with 7 bases lying between them. The CDR3 runs 12 residues. Looked up from germline, CDR1 is LNHDA and CDR2 is SQIVND (reference sequence). The CDR3 nucleotides read TGTGCCAGTAGTATTCGGGGATACGAGCAGTACTTC. Translation gives CASSIRGYEQYF.

This chain uses TRBV7-2 with TRBJ2-2, with no clear D. CDR3 length equals 14 residues. From germline, CDR1 is SGHTA and CDR2 FQGNSA. Trimming stripped 1 base from V and 6 bases from J, with 9 bases between. CDR3 sequence: CASSLVLSAGELFF. In nucleotides, the CDR3 is TGTGCCAGCAGCTTAGTACTGTCGGCCGGGGAGCTGTTTTTT.

The rearrangement uses TRBV6-2 or TRBV6-3 and TRBJ2-7; D unresolved. V lost 2 bases, J lost 6 bases, and 8 bases lay in between. The germline CDR1 and CDR2 sequences are MNHEY and SVGEGT. CDR3 length equals 12 residues. CDR3 residues: CASSYERSEQYF. In DNA form, the CDR3 reads TGTGCCAGCAGTTACGAGAGATCCGAGCAGTACTTC.

The rearrangement uses TRBV5-6 and TRBJ2-7, with 10 positions matching TRBD1. Unmatched junction bases numbered 11, after V lost 4 bases and J lost 7 bases. CDR3 size: 15 residues. The germline CDR1 and CDR2 sequences are SGHDT and YYEEEE. The CDR3 DNA follows: TGTGCCAGCAGCCCGGGCACGGGACAGGGGAGAGAGCAGTACTTC. The encoded protein is CASSPGTGQGREQYF.

The genes are TRBV27 and TRBJ1-2; D perhaps matches TRBD1 (6 bases). The CDR3 runs to 13 residues. Trimming removed 3 bases from V and 1 base from J, with 6 bases in between. Germline V gene data show CDR1 as MNHEY and CDR2 as SMNVEV (reference sequence). The CDR3 spells CASSFRGNYGYTF. The CDR3, as DNA: TGTGCCAGCAGTTTCAGGGGTAACTATGGCTACACCTTC.

The V and J genes are TRBV6-5 and TRBJ2-5; 8 bases match TRBD2. Looked up from germline, CDR1 is MNHEY and CDR2 is SVGAGI. V was pared by 1 base and J by 4 bases, with 5 bases of the junction left unmatched. This CDR3 is built from 15 residues. The CDR3 bases are TGTGCCAGCAGTTACTTAGCGGGGTTTGGAGAGACCCAGTACTTC. This translates into CASSYLAGFGETQYF.

The V call is TRBV5-1, the J call TRBJ1-1, with 8 bases lining up with TRBD1. This CDR3 contains 16 residues. The germline CDR1 and CDR2 sequences are SGHRS and YFSETQ. J gave up 1 base and V 4 bases, and 9 bases lay outside the gene matches. CDR3 coding DNA: TGCGCCAGCAGCCCCGGCCTGACAGGGGCGAACACTGAAGCTTTCTTT. This gives the protein CASSPGLTGANTEAFF.

The rearrangement links TRBV30 to TRBJ2-3; no reliable D call. This CDR3 has 11 residues. Germline values: CDR1 GTSNPN, CDR2 SVGIG (reference sequence). Trimming left V 4 bases short and J 6 bases short, with 8 bases between. The CDR3: CAWILLDTQYF. In DNA form, the CDR3 reads TGTGCCTGGATTCTGTTGGATACGCAGTATTTT.